These T cell receptor beta chains were read from a single sample in a study of T cells after yellow fever vaccination. TCRdb ran MiXCR on the 5' RACE reads and lists one entry per CDR3 protein. The repertoire includes roughly 320,000 distinct CDR3 sequences, about 10% of them detected once, and approximately 3.3% sits in the top ten. The sequencing here drew on CD4+ T cells sorted from PBMCs, taken 45 days after the yellow fever booster vaccination. The receptors come from a man younger than 30 who received the YFV17D yellow fever vaccine. CDR3s include the opening cysteine and the closing phenylalanine or tryptophan. The order of the fields is D gene, J gene, clone size, V gene, CDR3 protein, CDR3 DNA. A D gene is named only where the DNA matches it firmly. Some rows have no size entry. The others give once, few or many, or a class for an expanded clone.

D: .; J: TRBJ2-5; size: few; V: TRBV5-1; CDR3: CASSLGGTEETQYF; DNA: TGCGCCAGCAGCTTGGGCGGGACAGAAGAGACCCAGTACTTC
D: .; J: TRBJ1-1; size: few; V: TRBV19; CDR3: CASRDGGLGMNTEAFF; DNA: TGTGCCAGTAGAGACGGGGGTCTTGGGATGAACACTGAAGCTTTCTTT
D: TRBD2; J: TRBJ2-3; size: many; V: TRBV5-1; CDR3: CASSLGLAGYDTQYF; DNA: TGCGCCAGCAGCTTGGGACTAGCGGGGTACGATACGCAGTATTTT
D: .; J: TRBJ1-1; size: many; V: TRBV7-9; CDR3: CASSLEANTEAFF; DNA: TGTGCCAGCAGCTTAGAAGCGAACACTGAAGCTTTCTTT
D: .; J: TRBJ2-1; size: many; V: TRBV5-1; CDR3: CASSLGGAYNEQFF; DNA: TGCGCCAGCAGCTTGGGAGGGGCCTACAATGAGCAGTTCTTC
D: .; J: TRBJ2-3; size: few; V: TRBV11-3; CDR3: CASSLGYQGSTDTQYF; DNA: TGTGCCAGCAGCTTGGGTTATCAGGGAAGCACAGATACGCAGTATTTT
D: TRBD2; J: TRBJ2-4; size: few; V: TRBV12-3/TRBV12-4; CDR3: CASSSPGGWKYF; DNA: TGTGCCAGCAGTTCGCCGGGGGGGTGGAAGTACTTC
D: TRBD1; J: TRBJ2-1; size: few; V: TRBV25-1; CDR3: CASSGYRGRRNEQFF; DNA: TGTGCCAGCAGTGGATACAGGGGGCGCCGGAATGAGCAGTTCTTC
D: .; J: TRBJ2-3; size: few; V: TRBV6-5; CDR3: CASSYRGEWDTQYF; DNA: TGTGCCAGCAGTTACAGGGGGGAATGGGATACGCAGTATTTT
D: .; J: TRBJ2-1; size: few; V: TRBV20-1; CDR3: CSSSGGYNEQFF; DNA: TGCAGTTCTTCCGGGGGATACAATGAGCAGTTCTTC
D: .; J: TRBJ1-1; size: .; V: TRBV18; CDR3: CASSPRAGGNTEAFF; DNA: TGTGCCAGCTCACCGAGAGCCGGGGGAAACACTGAAGCTTTCTTT
D: .; J: TRBJ1-5; size: few; V: TRBV5-1; CDR3: CASSLFGGGNQPQHF; DNA: TGCGCCAGCAGCTTGTTCGGGGGTGGGAATCAGCCCCAGCATTTT
D: .; J: TRBJ1-2; size: .; V: TRBV9; CDR3: CASSPGVDGYTF; DNA: TGTGCCAGCAGCCCAGGCGTAGATGGCTACACCTTC
D: .; J: TRBJ2-3; size: .; V: TRBV20-1; CDR3: CSARALGQGGRTDTQYF; DNA: TGCAGTGCTAGAGCTCTTGGACAGGGAGGGCGCACAGATACGCAGTATTTT
D: .; J: TRBJ1-2; size: .; V: TRBV7-2; CDR3: CASSLVTSPYGYTF; DNA: TGTGCCAGCAGCTTGGTAACAAGTCCATATGGCTACACCTTC
D: .; J: TRBJ1-3; size: few; V: TRBV5-1; CDR3: CASSLEGLAGNTIYF; DNA: TGCGCCAGCAGCTTGGAGGGCTTGGCTGGAAACACCATATATTTT
D: .; J: TRBJ1-1; size: .; V: TRBV6-2/TRBV6-3; CDR3: CASRERQLLNTEAFF; DNA: TGTGCCAGCAGAGAGAGACAACTCCTGAACACTGAAGCTTTCTTT
D: .; J: TRBJ2-6; size: once; V: TRBV7-8; CDR3: CASSLEGQIIPSGANVLTF; DNA: TGTGCCAGCAGCTTAGAGGGCCAGATTATCCCTTCTGGGGCCAACGTCCTGACTTTC
D: .; J: TRBJ2-2; size: many; V: TRBV7-9; CDR3: CASSLDRTGELFF; DNA: TGTGCCAGCAGCTTAGATCGCACCGGGGAGCTGTTTTTT
D: .; J: TRBJ1-4; size: few; V: TRBV4-2; CDR3: CASSPLGQGGEKLFF; DNA: TGTGCCAGCAGCCCACTCGGCCAGGGTGGTGAAAAACTGTTTTTT
D: TRBD1; J: TRBJ1-2; size: .; V: TRBV9; CDR3: CASSRDRGRGYTF; DNA: TGTGCCAGCAGCCGGGACAGGGGAAGGGGCTACACCTTC
D: .; J: TRBJ1-2; size: many; V: TRBV29-1; CDR3: CSVQGGGNYGYTF; DNA: TGCAGCGTGCAGGGAGGAGGGAACTATGGCTACACCTTC
D: .; J: TRBJ2-1; size: .; V: TRBV6-5; CDR3: CASTKDNTENEQFF; DNA: TGTGCCAGCACTAAAGACAACACGGAGAATGAGCAGTTCTTC
D: .; J: TRBJ1-5; size: .; V: TRBV12-5; CDR3: CASGLREGQPQHF; DNA: TGTGCTAGTGGTTTGAGGGAGGGACAGCCCCAGCATTTT
D: .; J: TRBJ2-7; size: .; V: TRBV9; CDR3: CASSVVASSYEQYF; DNA: TGTGCCAGCAGCGTAGTAGCCAGTTCCTACGAGCAGTACTTC
D: TRBD1; J: TRBJ2-2; size: few; V: TRBV7-2; CDR3: CASSLRQGTGELFF; DNA: TGTGCCAGCAGCTTAAGACAGGGGACCGGGGAGCTGTTTTTT
D: .; J: TRBJ1-2; size: .; V: TRBV4-3; CDR3: CASSQAPGSYGYTF; DNA: TGCGCCAGCAGCCAAGCTCCGGGATCCTATGGCTACACCTTC
D: .; J: TRBJ2-1; size: many; V: TRBV5-1; CDR3: CASSTAYNEQFF; DNA: TGCGCCAGCAGCACGGCCTACAATGAGCAGTTCTTC
D: .; J: TRBJ1-2; size: few; V: TRBV4-2; CDR3: CASSQDNRSGYTF; DNA: TGTGCCAGCAGCCAAGATAATCGGTCTGGCTACACCTTC
D: .; J: TRBJ1-2; size: few; V: TRBV6-5; CDR3: CASSYDRDTRMHGYTF; DNA: TGTGCCAGCAGTTATGACCGGGACACCAGGATGCATGGCTACACCTTC
D: .; J: TRBJ1-1; size: .; V: TRBV4-1; CDR3: CASSQATGSYTSRSEAFF; DNA: TGCGCCAGCAGCCAAGCGACAGGTTCCTATACCTCCCGGAGTGAAGCTTTCTTT
D: .; J: TRBJ1-1; size: few; V: TRBV6-5; CDR3: CASSFGQVTEAFF; DNA: TGTGCCAGCAGTTTCGGCCAGGTGACTGAAGCTTTCTTT
D: .; J: TRBJ2-5; size: .; V: TRBV12-5; CDR3: CASGKHIGSSVGETQYF; DNA: TGTGCTAGTGGCAAACACATTGGGTCGTCGGTGGGGGAGACCCAGTACTTC
D: TRBD1; J: TRBJ1-1; size: .; V: TRBV29-1; CDR3: CSVESQGGTEAFF; DNA: TGCAGCGTTGAATCACAGGGGGGCACTGAAGCTTTCTTT
D: .; J: TRBJ1-1; size: .; V: TRBV24-1; CDR3: CATSDLGARVFRGRTEAFF; DNA: TGTGCCACCAGTGATTTGGGCGCACGGGTCTTCAGGGGACGGACTGAAGCTTTCTTT
D: .; J: TRBJ1-1; size: .; V: TRBV7-9; CDR3: CASSLGTETEAFF; DNA: TGTGCCAGCAGCTTAGGGACCGAGACTGAAGCTTTCTTT
D: TRBD2; J: TRBJ2-1; size: many; V: TRBV7-2; CDR3: CASSLNPTSGGYNEQFF; DNA: TGTGCCAGCAGCCTGAATCCGACTAGCGGGGGGTACAATGAGCAGTTCTTC
D: .; J: TRBJ2-7; size: many; V: TRBV5-1; CDR3: CASSLDGSSYEQYF; DNA: TGCGCCAGCAGCTTGGACGGGAGCTCCTACGAGCAGTACTTC
D: .; J: TRBJ1-1; size: .; V: TRBV7-9; CDR3: CASSYTGPNTEAFF; DNA: TGTGCCAGCAGCTACACAGGGCCGAACACTGAAGCTTTCTTT
D: .; J: TRBJ2-3; size: few; V: TRBV9; CDR3: CASSVADRAGTDTQYF; DNA: TGTGCCAGCAGCGTAGCTGACAGGGCGGGAACAGATACGCAGTATTTT
D: .; J: TRBJ1-5; size: few; V: TRBV7-2; CDR3: CASSFLGRNQPQHF; DNA: TGTGCCAGCAGCTTCTTGGGGCGGAATCAGCCCCAGCATTTT
D: .; J: TRBJ1-5; size: many; V: TRBV6-4; CDR3: CASSDEGIQPQHF; DNA: TGTGCCAGCAGTGACGAGGGGATTCAGCCCCAGCATTTT
D: .; J: TRBJ1-5; size: few; V: TRBV9; CDR3: CASSVGSGEPQHF; DNA: TGTGCCAGCAGCGTAGGCTCCGGGGAGCCCCAGCATTTT
D: TRBD1; J: TRBJ2-5; size: many; V: TRBV14; CDR3: CASSQGTGGYQETQYF; DNA: TGTGCCAGCAGCCAGGGGACAGGGGGCTACCAAGAGACCCAGTACTTC
D: .; J: TRBJ1-5; size: few; V: TRBV6-2/TRBV6-3; CDR3: CASRVIGAGNQPQHF; DNA: TGTGCCAGCAGGGTCATCGGGGCTGGCAATCAGCCCCAGCATTTT
D: .; J: TRBJ1-2; size: .; V: TRBV7-9; CDR3: CASSLLIEGYTF; DNA: TGTGCCAGCAGCTTATTGATAGAGGGCTACACCTTC
D: .; J: TRBJ1-1; size: few; V: TRBV20-1; CDR3: CSATHRANTEAFF; DNA: TGCAGTGCTACCCACAGGGCGAACACTGAAGCTTTCTTT